One and the same sample provided the 21 T cell receptor beta chains below, sequenced in a study of control samples from healthy donors and cancer patients. TCRdb keeps only in-frame clones here, not all; method: immunoSEQ multiplex PCR. The data hold around 130,000 clones, with roughly 90% observed a single time. Input material: blood. Receptors were obtained from a man aged 50 to 60 in good health.

The gene calls are TRBV19 and TRBJ2-3; a possible D gene is TRBD2 (6 bases). Germline V gene data show CDR1 as LNHDA and CDR2 as SQIVND (reference sequence). The CDR3 sequence is 16 residues long. Trimming pared 0 bases from V and 1 base from J, leaving 11 bases between. CDR3 bases: TGTGCCAGTAGTATAGAACGGGGGACGGGCACAGATACGCAGTATTTT. This encodes CASSIERGTGTDTQYF. The whole variable domain, filled in from reference TRBV19 and TRBJ2-3, reads DGGITQSPKYLFRKEGQNVTLSCEQNLNHDAMYWYRQDPGQGLRLIYYSQIVNDFQKGDIAEGYSVSREKKESFPLTVTSAQKNPTAFYLCASSIERGTGTDTQYFGPGTRLTVL.

The rearrangement uses TRBV29-1 and TRBJ2-2; 9 bases fit TRBD2. Germline-derived CDR1 and CDR2 are SQVTM and ANQGSEA. V trimming: 7 bases; J trimming: 3 bases; junction bases outside the gene matches: 6. The CDR3 runs to 14 residues. The CDR3: CSAAGGPDTGELFF. In DNA form, the CDR3 reads TGCAGCGCCGCGGGGGGGCCGGACACCGGGGAGCTGTTTTTT.

The genes are TRBV7-2 and TRBJ1-6; maybe TRBD1 (5 bases). Per the germline V gene, CDR1 is SGHTA and CDR2 is FQGNSA. This CDR3 has 15 residues. V was clipped by 4 bases and J by 7 bases, with 14 bases between them. The chain's CDR3 is CASSSGTGGNSPLHF. In DNA form, the CDR3 reads TGTGCCAGCAGCTCAGGGACCGGTGGGAATTCACCCCTCCACTTT.

This clone has a handful of counts. This CDR3 reads CASSPAAANYGYTF. CDR3 in DNA: TGCGCCAGCAGCCCCGCGGCAGCTAACTATGGCTACACCTTC. This rearrangement joins TRBV4-3 to TRBJ1-2; D remains ambiguous. Trimming removed 4 bases from V and 0 bases from J, with 9 bases in between. This CDR3 comprises 14 residues. The germline gives CDR1 LGHNA, CDR2 YSLEER.

The genes are TRBV5-4 and TRBJ2-1; 13 bases fit TRBD2. Germline V gene data show CDR1 as SGHNT and CDR2 as YYREEE (reference sequence). CDR3 length equals 18 residues. The ends lost 4 bases at V and 3 bases at J; junction bases unmatched: 10. The CDR3 DNA follows: TGTGCCAGCAGCCCTGGGACTAGCGGGGATCATCTCTACAATGAGCAGTTCTTC. Residues: CASSPGTSGDHLYNEQFF.

V and J are TRBV5-4 and TRBJ1-1; D perhaps matches TRBD1 (5 bases). CDR3 length equals 14 residues. Trimming stripped 0 bases from V and 6 bases from J, with 12 bases between. Germline assignment: CDR1 SGHNT and CDR2 YYREEE (reference sequence). The CDR3 spells CASSLEQGRAEAFF. CDR3 in DNA: TGTGCCAGCAGCTTGGAGCAGGGAAGAGCTGAAGCTTTCTTT.

The count of this clone is one. V is TRBV15 and J is TRBJ1-3; TRBD1 agrees at 10 bases. In germline, CDR1 is LNHNV, CDR2 YYDKDF (reference sequence). The J segment lost 6 bases and the V segment lost 1 base, leaving 6 bases of the junction unmatched. CDR3 length: 16 amino acids. The chain's CDR3 is CATSRVPDRGQNTIYF. In nucleotides, the CDR3 is TGTGCCACCAGCAGAGTCCCTGACAGGGGGCAAAACACCATATATTTT.

V is TRBV18 and J is TRBJ1-1, with D perhaps TRBD1 (6 bases). V gave up 6 bases and J gave up 5 bases, with 16 bases separating them. The CDR3 sequence is 14 residues long. Germline V gene sequence: CDR1 KGHSH, CDR2 LQKENI. DNA of the CDR3: TGTGCCAGCTCCCCAGGGGCAGAATCTACTGAAGCTTTCTTT. Translated, it gives CASSPGAESTEAFF. Based on the CDR3 plus reference TRBV18 and TRBJ1-1, the full variable domain is NAGVMQNPRHLVRRRGQEARLRCSPMKGHSHVYWYRQLPEEGLKFMVYLQKENIIDESGMPKERFSAEFPKEGPSILRIQQVVRGDSAAYFCASSPGAESTEAFFGQGTRLTVV.

The V call is TRBV7-2, the J call TRBJ2-1, with 9 nucleotides matching TRBD1. The V gene's germline CDR1 is SGHTA and CDR2 FQGNSA. The ends lost 6 bases at V and 4 bases at J; junction bases unmatched: 7. The length of the CDR3 is 15 residues. The CDR3 loop reads CASSQDRGFYNEQFF. The CDR3 DNA sequence: TGTGCCAGCAGTCAGGACAGGGGATTTTACAATGAGCAGTTCTTC.

V and J are TRBV5-1 and TRBJ1-3, with a possible D match to TRBD1 (5 bases). V dropped 4 bases and J dropped 0 bases, with 14 bases sitting between them. Germline V CDR1 and CDR2: SGHRS, YFSETQ. This CDR3 contains 16 residues. CDR3 protein: CASSPGGVYSGNTIYF. Written as DNA, the CDR3 is TGCGCCAGCAGCCCCGGAGGGGTTTACTCTGGAAACACCATATATTTT.

The chain uses TRBV19 and TRBJ2-5, with unresolved D. Germline CDR1 is LNHDA and CDR2 is SQIVND (reference sequence). This CDR3 region has 13 residues. V was shortened by 5 bases and J by 1 base, with 8 bases between the two germline ends. CDR3 in amino acids: CASSSMSQETQYF. CDR3 nucleotide sequence: TGTGCCAGTAGTTCCATGAGCCAAGAGACCCAGTACTTC.

This rearrangement joins TRBV27 to TRBJ1-2, with D possibly matching TRBD1 (6 bases). Germline V lookup: CDR1 MNHEY, CDR2 SMNVEV (reference sequence). The CDR3 covers 13 residues. V lost 1 base, J lost 6 bases, and 9 bases lay in between. The CDR3 DNA is TGTGCCAGCAGTTTATACAGGGACAATGGCTACACCTTC. Translated, it gives CASSLYRDNGYTF.

V usage is TRBV4-3 and J usage is TRBJ2-3; D gene uncertain. The germline V gene has CDR1 LGHNA and CDR2 YSLEER. This CDR3 contains 15 residues. V shed 0 bases and J shed 2 bases, with 9 bases lying between them. The CDR3 DNA follows: TGCGCCAGCAGCCAAGAAGTACTCTACACAGATACGCAGTATTTT. Residues: CASSQEVLYTDTQYF.

The gene calls are TRBV5-1 and TRBJ1-4; TRBD1 is a possible D gene (6 bases). The CDR3 sequence is 16 residues long. Per the germline V gene, CDR1 is SGHRS and CDR2 is YFSETQ. V lost 1 base and J lost 2, with 12 bases in between. CDR3: CASSLNPGATNEKLFF. Here the CDR3 DNA reads TGCGCCAGCAGCTTGAACCCGGGGGCGACTAATGAAAAACTGTTTTTT.

The chain has TRBV5-6 and TRBJ1-3; D uncertain. V lost 0 bases to trimming and J lost 0 bases, with 13 bases between them. CDR1 is SGHDT and CDR2 is YYEEEE in the germline V gene. The CDR3 runs 17 residues. As DNA, the CDR3 is TGTGCCAGCAGCTTGGACAGAGCGTTGCACTCTGGAAACACCATATATTTT. The encoded protein is CASSLDRALHSGNTIYF.

The chain is built from TRBV5-8 and TRBJ2-7; no firm D call. There are 14 residues in the CDR3. Germline lookup yields CDR1 SGHTS and CDR2 YDEGEE. V was pared by 7 bases and J by 2 bases, with 16 bases between. The CDR3, as DNA: TGTGCCAGCGCCTTTCGCAGGAATGCCTACGAGCAGTACTTC. Its protein is CASAFRRNAYEQYF.

This clone was recorded once. The CDR3 sequence is CASSPGQNTGELFF. The CDR3 DNA follows: TGTGCCAGCTCACCAGGGCAGAACACCGGGGAGCTGTTTTTT. The chain has TRBV18 and TRBJ2-2; no definite D call. The length of the CDR3 is 14 residues. Germline loops: CDR1 KGHSH, CDR2 LQKENI. The V end was cut by 2 bases, the J end by 1 base, with 5 bases between.

V gene TRBV27 combines with J gene TRBJ2-7; 8 nucleotides agree with TRBD1. V gave up 3 bases and J gave up 2 bases; unmatched junction bases: 9. This CDR3 has 16 amino acids. Germline lookup yields CDR1 MNHEY and CDR2 SMNVEV (reference sequence). The CDR3 DNA follows: TGTGCCAGCAGTTTCCGCGTCGGGACAGGTGCCTACGAGCAGTACTTC. Protein: CASSFRVGTGAYEQYF.

This rearrangement joins TRBV7-9 to TRBJ1-2; a weak D match, TRBD1 (5 bases). This CDR3 is 14 amino acids long. Looked up from germline, CDR1 is SEHNR and CDR2 is FQNEAQ (reference sequence). V was cut by 1 base and J by 4 bases, with 10 bases left in between. The CDR3 loop is CASSLGEGFYGYTF. The CDR3 nucleotides read TGTGCCAGCAGCTTAGGGGAGGGGTTCTATGGCTACACCTTC.

As regards this clone: The sample has other DNA sequences that encode this CDR3 too. The V call is TRBV6-2 or TRBV6-3, the J call TRBJ2-2; possible D gene TRBD1, 5 bases. V lost 5 bases to trimming and J lost 5 bases, with 6 bases between them. CDR1 and CDR2 from the germline V gene are MNHEY and SVGEGT. The CDR3 length is 12 residues. The CDR3 reads CASSPGTGELFF. CDR3 in DNA: TGTGCCAGCAGTCCAGGGACCGGGGAGCTGTTTTTT.

V and J are TRBV12-3 or TRBV12-4 and TRBJ1-6; no clear D. The CDR3 is made up of 12 amino acids. The V gene lost 2 bases and the J gene lost 7 bases, with 3 bases spanning the gap. CDR3 sequence (DNA): TGTGCCAGCAGTTTAATGAATTCACCCCTCCACTTT. This translates into CASSLMNSPLHF.